This entry is about one T cell receptor (beta chain). Which antigen it targets is not known. No much larger clone is present one base from it, and per-base qualities are unavailable. This sample is drawn from a study of CD8+ T cells in alopecia areata (dated by TCRdb to the late 2010s). Describing the broader study: The treated patients, all with moderate-to-severe alopecia areata, were enrolled in an open-label pilot trial of oral tofacitinib given at 5 to 10 mg twice daily. Patients stayed on tofacitinib for 6 to 18 months and then had 6 months of follow-up off drug so that delayed response and recurrence could be assessed. For the treated patients, the SALT score, which quantifies what percentage of scalp surface area is affected, served as the measure of disease severity. High-throughput TCRbeta sequencing was used to examine T cell clonal expansion in alopecia areata in both the C3H/HeJ mouse model and human patients. Scalp tissue and sorted CD4+ and CD8+ peripheral blood T cells from patchy and totalis/universalis alopecia areata patients and from healthy controls were covered by human TCRbeta sequencing. Biopsies were taken from tofacitinib-treated patients at baseline and again at 4 and 24 weeks into treatment, and several of those patients also had a later scalp biopsy. Scalp clonality was compared across normal scalp (n=4), patchy alopecia areata scalp (n=8), and alopecia totalis/universalis scalp (n=8). The RNA source kit depended on sample type: the PAXgene miRNA kit for fixed scalp, the miRNeasy kit for PBMCs, and the RNeasy kit for mouse skin. immunoSEQ multiplex PCR using 35 Vbeta forward primers and 13 Jbeta reverse primers was used to amplify TCRbeta CDR3 regions. Study-level results and caveats: TCR sequences shared between patients were less clear than in mice, possibly partly because of HLA diversity in the patient population. Many expanded lesional clones persisted in scalp and blood during tofacitinib treatment, which may partly explain relapse after stopping treatment. The treated cohort was small, with a single nonresponder, so links between baseline CD8+ expansion and response need larger studies. Compared with normal scalp, lesional scalp had higher clonality and more expanded CD8+ clones, particularly in alopecia totalis/universalis, a pattern that suggests antigenic drive. Unlike mouse skin, where gammadelta T cells dominate, normal human skin contains resident alphabeta T cells that get sequenced too, which complicates analysis of the scalp TCR repertoire. With tofacitinib, both scalp clonality and the number of expanded CD8+ clones among the top 100 scalp clones went down significantly.

The time point label on this specimen signifies: around 24 weeks on oral tofacitinib. The treatment or condition label on this specimen signifies: oral pan-JAK inhibitor, 5-10 mg twice daily. Lesional scalp punch biopsies and peripheral blood were obtained from alopecia areata patients. PBMCs were separated by density centrifugation and stained for CD3, CD4 and CD8, after which CD4+ and CD8+ T cells were sorted on a FACSAria. Trimming accounts for 5 bases at V and 2 bases at J, while the number of junction bases matched to no gene is 11. From the cysteine through the phenylalanine, the CDR3 covers 16 amino acids. The DNA shown is the 48-base CDR3, in frame from base 1. The germline V gene yields SGHVS for CDR1 and FQNEAQ for CDR2. The receptor library was made with the immunoSEQ multiplex PCR assay. RNA was extracted from all samples and reverse transcribed into cDNA, which served as template for TCR sequencing. First-strand cDNA was synthesized with SuperScript III using a 2:1 mix of oligo-dT and random hexamers. Amplification bias was assessed with a synthetic immune receptor repertoire, and residual bias was removed computationally. The paper's data handling went like this. Raw reads were preprocessed to remove errors, and CDR3 was defined by IMGT conventions from the conserved cysteine to phenylalanine. Clonality was calculated as 1 minus Shannon entropy normalized by log2 of the number of productive unique TCRs. Whether scalp clones were CD4 or CD8 was inferred by matching scalp TCRbeta sequences against CD4 and CD8 repertoires sorted from blood. This is the immuneACCESS table as TCRdb keeps it, with only in-frame sequences that have V and J called. A part of the clones is gone; compared with another copy, unresolved V genes explain less than half, and the rest is unexplained. For V, J and clone size, that table is used; D and trimming come from the DNA. In this sample the table shows tens of thousands of clones, 66% of which occur a single time. The leading ten clones occupy 23% of the sample.

The receptor comes from a human donor with alopecia areata. The specimen was CD8+ T cells sorted from blood, collected at week 24, from a patient treated with tofacitinib. The receptor chain draws on TRBV7-8 and TRBJ2-7; 8 central bases correspond to TRBD1. The bases are TGTGCCAGCAGCCAAAAGAGGGGACAGGATACCTACGAGCAGTACTTC. This yields the protein CASSQKRGQDTYEQYF.